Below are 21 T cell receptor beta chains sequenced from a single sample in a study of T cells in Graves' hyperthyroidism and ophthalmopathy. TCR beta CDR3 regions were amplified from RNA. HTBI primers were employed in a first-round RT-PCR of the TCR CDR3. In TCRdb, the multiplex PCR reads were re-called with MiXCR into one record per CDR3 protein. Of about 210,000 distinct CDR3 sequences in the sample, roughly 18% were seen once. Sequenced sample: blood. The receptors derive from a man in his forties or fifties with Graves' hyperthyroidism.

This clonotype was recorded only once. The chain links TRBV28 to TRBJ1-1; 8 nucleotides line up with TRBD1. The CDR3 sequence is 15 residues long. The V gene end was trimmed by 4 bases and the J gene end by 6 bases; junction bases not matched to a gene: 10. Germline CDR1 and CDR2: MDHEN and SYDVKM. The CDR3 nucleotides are TGTGCCAGCAGTTACCCGACAGGGGTGGTCGCTGAAGCTTTCTTT. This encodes CASSYPTGVVAEAFF.

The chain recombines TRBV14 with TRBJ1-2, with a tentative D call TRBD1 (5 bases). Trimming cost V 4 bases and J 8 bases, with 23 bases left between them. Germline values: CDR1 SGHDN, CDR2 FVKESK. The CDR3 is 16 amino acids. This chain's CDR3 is CASSPRDDPKLRGYTF. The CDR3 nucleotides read TGTGCCAGCAGCCCGCGGGACGATCCGAAACTGAGGGGCTACACCTTC.

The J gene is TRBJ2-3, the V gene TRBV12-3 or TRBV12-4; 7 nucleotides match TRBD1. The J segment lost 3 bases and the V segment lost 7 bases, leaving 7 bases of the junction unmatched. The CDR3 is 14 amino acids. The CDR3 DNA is TGTGCCAGCAACGACAGGGCTCGGACAGATACGCAGTATTTT. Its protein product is CASNDRARTDTQYF.

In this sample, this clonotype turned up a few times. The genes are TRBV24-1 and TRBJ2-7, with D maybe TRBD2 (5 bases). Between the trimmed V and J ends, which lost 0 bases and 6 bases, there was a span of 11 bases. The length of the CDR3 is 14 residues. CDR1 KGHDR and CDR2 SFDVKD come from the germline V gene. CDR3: CATSDLWDGGEQYF. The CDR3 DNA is TGTGCCACCAGTGATTTGTGGGATGGAGGCGAGCAGTACTTC.

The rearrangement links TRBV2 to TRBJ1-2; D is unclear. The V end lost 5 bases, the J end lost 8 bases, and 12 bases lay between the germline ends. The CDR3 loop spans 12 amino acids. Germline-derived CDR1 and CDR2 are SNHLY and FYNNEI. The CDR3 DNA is TGTGCCAGCAGTATTCCCGTGCGAGGCTACACCTTC. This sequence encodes CASSIPVRGYTF.

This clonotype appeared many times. In DNA form, the CDR3 reads TGTGCCAGCAGGGCGGGGCAGGGGGCCAATGAGCAGTTCTTC. It encodes CASRAGQGANEQFF. The gene calls are TRBV2 and TRBJ2-1, with 8 bases aligning to TRBD1. The CDR3 contains 14 residues. Trimming cost V 6 bases and J 6 bases; bases outside gene matches: 7. CDR1 and CDR2 from the germline V gene are SNHLY and FYNNEI.

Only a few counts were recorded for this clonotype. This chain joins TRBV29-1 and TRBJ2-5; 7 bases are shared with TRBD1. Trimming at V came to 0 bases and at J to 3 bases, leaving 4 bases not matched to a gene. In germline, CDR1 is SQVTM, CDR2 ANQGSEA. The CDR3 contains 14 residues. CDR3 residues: CSVEEIGGEETQYF. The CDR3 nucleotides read TGCAGCGTTGAAGAAATAGGGGGCGAAGAGACCCAGTACTTC.

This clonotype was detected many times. The CDR3 sequence is CASSEGGREWNEQYF. The CDR3 DNA sequence: TGCGCCAGCAGTGAAGGCGGGCGGGAGTGGAACGAGCAGTACTTC. This chain joins TRBV10-2 and TRBJ2-7; TRBD2 matches 7 bases. With V trimmed by 3 bases and J by 5 bases, 10 bases remained unmatched. The germline CDR1 and CDR2 sequences are WSHSY and SAAADI. This CDR3 has 15 amino acids.

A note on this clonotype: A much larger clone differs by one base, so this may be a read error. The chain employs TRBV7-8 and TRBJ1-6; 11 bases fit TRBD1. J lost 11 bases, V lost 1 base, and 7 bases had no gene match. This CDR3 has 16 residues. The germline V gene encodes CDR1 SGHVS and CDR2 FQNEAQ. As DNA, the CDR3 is TGTGCCAGCAGCTTAGAAGGACAGGGGGCTTATCCACCCCTCCACTTT. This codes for CASSLEGQGAYPPLHF.

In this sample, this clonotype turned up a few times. CDR3 residues: CAWSSRGREDTQYF. DNA for the CDR3: TGTGCCTGGAGCAGTAGGGGGAGGGAAGATACGCAGTATTTT. This rearrangement joins TRBV30 to TRBJ2-3; D might be TRBD2 (7 bases). The CDR3 extends over 14 amino acids. The ends were cut back, 3 bases at V and 5 bases at J, with 15 bases in the middle. Per germline, CDR1 GTSNPN and CDR2 SVGIG (reference sequence).

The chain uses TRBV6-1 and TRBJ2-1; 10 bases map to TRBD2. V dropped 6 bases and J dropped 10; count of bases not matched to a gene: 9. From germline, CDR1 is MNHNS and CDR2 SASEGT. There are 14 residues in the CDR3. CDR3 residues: CASSRAGGGREQFF. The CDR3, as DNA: TGTGCCAGCAGCAGAGCGGGAGGGGGTCGGGAGCAGTTCTTC.

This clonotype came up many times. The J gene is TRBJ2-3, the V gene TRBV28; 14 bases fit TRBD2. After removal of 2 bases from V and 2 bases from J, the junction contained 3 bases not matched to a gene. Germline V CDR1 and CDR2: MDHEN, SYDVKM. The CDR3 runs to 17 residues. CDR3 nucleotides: TGTGCCAGCAGTTTACGGACTAGCGGGAGGACCACAGATACGCAGTATTTT. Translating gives CASSLRTSGRTTDTQYF. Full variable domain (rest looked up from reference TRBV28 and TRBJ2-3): DVKVTQSSRYLVKRTGEKVFLECVQDMDHENMFWYRQDPGLGLRLIYFSYDVKMKEKGDIPEGYSVSREKKERFSLILESASTNQTSMYLCASSLRTSGRTTDTQYFGPGTRLTVL.

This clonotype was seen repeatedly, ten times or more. CDR3 DNA: TGCGCCAGCAGCCAAGATCCCGCTAGCGGGAGAGCAGATACGCAGTATTTT. It codes for CASSQDPASGRADTQYF. The V gene is TRBV4-3, the J gene TRBJ2-3; 10 bases match TRBD2. The V segment lost 0 bases and the J segment 4 bases; nucleotides outside the gene matches: 7. Germline V lookup: CDR1 LGHNA, CDR2 YSLEER. The length of the CDR3 is 17 residues.

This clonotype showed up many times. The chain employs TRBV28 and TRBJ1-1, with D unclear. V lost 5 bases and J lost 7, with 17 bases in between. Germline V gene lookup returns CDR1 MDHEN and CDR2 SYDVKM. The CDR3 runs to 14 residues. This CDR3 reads CASSLNHQVGEAFF. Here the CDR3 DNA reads TGTGCCAGCAGTCTGAACCATCAAGTCGGTGAAGCTTTCTTT.

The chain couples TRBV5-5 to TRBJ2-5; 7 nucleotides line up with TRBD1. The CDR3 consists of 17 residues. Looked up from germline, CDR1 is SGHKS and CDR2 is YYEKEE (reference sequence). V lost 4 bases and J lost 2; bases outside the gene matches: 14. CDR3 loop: CASSDLDDQGVQETQYF. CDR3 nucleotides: TGTGCCAGCAGCGACCTCGATGACCAGGGGGTACAAGAGACCCAGTACTTC. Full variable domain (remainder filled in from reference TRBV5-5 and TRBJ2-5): DAGVTQSPTHLIKTRGQQVTLRCSPISGHKSVSWYQQVLGQGPQFIFQYYEKEERGRGNFPDRFSARQFPNYSSELNVNALLLGDSALYLCASSDLDDQGVQETQYFGPGTRLLVL.

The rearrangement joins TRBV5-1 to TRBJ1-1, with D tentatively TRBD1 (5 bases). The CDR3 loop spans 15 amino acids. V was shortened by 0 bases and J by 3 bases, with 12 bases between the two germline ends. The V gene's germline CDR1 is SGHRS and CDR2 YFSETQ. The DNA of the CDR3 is TGCGCCAGCAGCTTGGTCGGCAGGGAAGACACTGAAGCTTTCTTT. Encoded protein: CASSLVGREDTEAFF.

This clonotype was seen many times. The DNA for the CDR3 is TGTGCCAGCAGACTGACAGGGGGCGCAGAAAAACTGTTTTTT. It is translated as CASRLTGGAEKLFF. The chain carries TRBV2 and TRBJ1-4, with 10 bases fitting TRBD1. Germline-derived CDR1 and CDR2 are SNHLY and FYNNEI. The V segment lost 6 bases and the J segment 8 bases; nucleotides outside the gene matches: 6. CDR3 length: 14 amino acids.

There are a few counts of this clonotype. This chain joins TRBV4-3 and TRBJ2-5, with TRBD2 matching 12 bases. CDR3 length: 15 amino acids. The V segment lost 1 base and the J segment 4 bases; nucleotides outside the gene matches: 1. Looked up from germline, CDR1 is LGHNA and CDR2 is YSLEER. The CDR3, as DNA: TGCGCCAGCAGCCAAGGGGGACTAGCGGGAGAGACCCAGTACTTC. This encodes CASSQGGLAGETQYF.

CDR3 coding DNA: TGCAGTGCTAGTTCGCGTGGGACACTAGGGGGCTCTAGCAATCAGCCCCAGCATTTT. Encoded protein: CSASSRGTLGGSSNQPQHF. The V gene is TRBV20-1, the J gene TRBJ1-5, with 7 bases identical to TRBD1. CDR3 length: 19 residues. CDR1 is DFQATT, CDR2 SNEGSKA, per germline (reference sequence). V dropped 3 bases and J dropped 0; count of bases not matched to a gene: 17.

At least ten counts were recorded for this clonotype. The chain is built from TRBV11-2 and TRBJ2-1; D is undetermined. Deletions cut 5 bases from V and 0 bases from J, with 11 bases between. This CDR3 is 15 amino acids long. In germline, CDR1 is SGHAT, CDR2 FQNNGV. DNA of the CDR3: TGTGCCAGCAGCCCCCGTGGAAGCTCCTACAATGAGCAGTTCTTC. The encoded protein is CASSPRGSSYNEQFF. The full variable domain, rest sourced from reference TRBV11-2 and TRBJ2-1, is EAGVAQSPRYKIIEKRQSVAFWCNPISGHATLYWYQQILGQGPKLLIQFQNNGVVDDSQLPKDRFSAERLKGVDSTLKIQPAKLEDSAVYLCASSPRGSSYNEQFFGPGTRLTVL.

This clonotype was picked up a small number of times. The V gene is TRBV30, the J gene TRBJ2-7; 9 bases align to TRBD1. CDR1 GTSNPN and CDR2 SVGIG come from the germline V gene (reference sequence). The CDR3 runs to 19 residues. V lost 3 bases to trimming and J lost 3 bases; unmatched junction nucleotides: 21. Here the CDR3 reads CAWSVRTGDDWGVHYEQYF. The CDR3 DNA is TGTGCCTGGAGCGTCCGGACAGGGGACGACTGGGGGGTTCACTACGAGCAGTACTTC.